The 2 T cell receptor beta chains below all came from one sample that was sequenced in a study of blood T cell repertoires in COVID-19. Sequencing was performed with immunoSEQ multiplex PCR; in TCRdb, only in-frame clones are kept and a portion is missing. The table has over 110,000 clones, about 90% seen once. The sequencing sample was made of PBMCs or T cells enriched from blood (not recorded which). These TCRs come from a man aged 55 to 70 who had recovered from COVID-19.

J is TRBJ2-2 and V is TRBV2; 7 nucleotides agree with TRBD1. J gave up 7 bases and V 6 bases, and 5 bases lay outside the gene matches. The CDR3 loop spans 13 amino acids. The V gene's germline CDR1 is SNHLY and CDR2 FYNNEI. Written as DNA, the CDR3 is TGTGCCAGCAGCCTTCACAGGGGCGGGGAGCTGTTTTTT. It encodes CASSLHRGGELFF.

The chain recombines TRBV27 with TRBJ2-7; D possibly corresponds to TRBD1 (6 bases). This CDR3 is 12 amino acids long. The V end was cut by 6 bases, the J end by 7 bases, with 13 bases between. The germline gives CDR1 MNHEY, CDR2 SMNVEV (reference sequence). Here the CDR3 reads CASRRTGFEQYF. As DNA, the CDR3 is TGTGCCAGCAGGAGAACAGGGTTTGAGCAGTACTTC.